This T cell receptor (beta chain) was recorded in a study of T cells after yellow fever vaccination. TCRdb itself ran the 5' RACE reads through MiXCR, one entry per CDR3 protein. The sample has some 320,000 distinct CDR3 sequences; 8.7% are singletons. This CDR3 spans 14 amino acids. Germline CDR1 reads DFQATT; CDR2 reads SNEGSKA (reference sequence). V gave up 0 bases and J gave up 8 bases; unmatched junction bases: 6. This clonotype came up a few times. The rearrangement uses TRBV20-1 and TRBJ2-5; 10 nucleotides align to TRBD1. The TCR was taken from a man aged 18 to 29 who received the YFV17D yellow fever vaccine. Here the sequenced sample was PBMCs, taken on the day of the first yellow fever vaccination. The CDR3 is CSARDPGQGTTQYF. The CDR3, as DNA: TGCAGTGCTAGAGACCCGGGACAGGGGACCACCCAGTACTTC.